This entry features one T cell receptor (beta chain) sequence. Its antigen is not known. In corrective heart surgery, resections were taken, and these provided the thymus tissue. The donor group consisted of healthy Finnish infants who were having corrective surgery for congenital heart defects. V was cut by 1 base and J by 11 bases, with 23 bases left in between. There are 16 residues in the CDR3. Germline V gene sequence: CDR1 SGHTA, CDR2 FQGNSA. This sample was included in a study of human thymus T cells. Libraries were prepared by immunoSEQ multiplex PCR; TCRdb keeps only in-frame clonotypes and omits some of them. The sample contains about 78,000 clones, 95% to 98% of which appear only once. Findings and limits, study-wide: Both thymic and peripheral blood repertoires showed apparently biased V and J usage.

The chain links TRBV7-2 to TRBJ2-5, with D possibly matching TRBD1 (6 bases). This TCR was sampled from a boy under two years old with a congenital heart defect but otherwise immunologically healthy. Material for sequencing was thymus tissue. CDR3 bases: TGTGCCAGCAGCTTAGATCTACTGGACAGCATATCTACGCAGTACTTC. Its protein is CASSLDLLDSISTQYF. Full variable domain (rest looked up from reference TRBV7-2 and TRBJ2-5): GAGVSQSPSNKVTEKGKDVELRCDPISGHTALYWYRQSLGQGLEFLIYFQGNSAPDKSGLPSDRFSAERTGGSVSTLTIQRTQQEDSAVYLCASSLDLLDSISTQYFGPGTRLLVL.